This is a list of T cell receptor beta chains from one sample in a study of control samples from healthy donors and cancer patients. Generated by immunoSEQ multiplex PCR, the TCRdb table keeps only in-frame clones and is missing some. The sample has some 130,000 clones, about 95% seen once. The source material was blood. These receptors were taken from a man aged 30 to 39 in good health. The CDR3 runs from the conserved cysteine through the conserved F or W. Each record gives: D gene, clone size, J gene, V gene, CDR3 protein, CDR3 DNA. The D gene is left open where the match is weak. Size is stated for part of the rows, as once, few or many counts, or as a class when the clone is expanded.

TRBD1 | NA | TRBJ2-3 | TRBV24-1 | CATRSGQASADTQYF | TGTGCCACTAGATCGGGACAGGCCTCGGCAGATACGCAGTATTTT
TRBD1 | NA | TRBJ1-6 | TRBV6-5 | CALRQGNSPLHF | TGTGCCCTAAGACAGGGAAATTCACCCCTCCACTTT
TRBD2 | NA | TRBJ2-1 | TRBV15 | CATSELAGGPQFF | TGTGCCACCAGCGAACTAGCGGGGGGGCCTCAGTTCTTC
NA | NA | TRBJ1-1 | TRBV2 | CASRLTAYNTEAFF | TGTGCCAGCAGATTGACAGCTTATAACACTGAAGCTTTCTTT
NA | NA | TRBJ2-7 | TRBV7-9 | CASLKLEDQNYEQYF | TGTGCCAGCTTGAAGCTCGAGGACCAAAACTACGAGCAGTACTTC
TRBD1 | NA | TRBJ1-5 | TRBV2 | CASRKGTGRNQPQHF | TGTGCCAGCAGAAAGGGGACAGGGAGGAATCAGCCCCAGCATTTT
NA | NA | TRBJ1-2 | TRBV7-9 | CASSLAGQHFDGYTF | TGTGCCAGCAGCTTAGCCGGCCAGCACTTTGACGGCTACACCTTC
TRBD1 | NA | TRBJ2-7 | TRBV27 | CASSLSDRVPYEQYF | TGTGCCAGCAGTTTGTCGGACAGGGTTCCCTACGAGCAGTACTTC
TRBD2 | NA | TRBJ2-5 | TRBV24-1 | CATSRTSGGRVETQYF | TGTGCCACCAGCCGGACTAGCGGGGGTCGGGTCGAGACCCAGTACTTC
TRBD1 | NA | TRBJ2-1 | TRBV12-5 | CASGWGQGAFEQFF | TGTGCTAGTGGTTGGGGACAGGGGGCATTTGAGCAGTTCTTC
NA | NA | TRBJ1-1 | TRBV5-1 | CASSLVSGTEAFF | TGCGCCAGCAGCTTGGTGTCTGGGACTGAAGCTTTCTTT
NA | NA | TRBJ2-7 | TRBV5-1 | CASSLTVSYEQYF | TGCGCCAGCAGCTTGACAGTCTCCTACGAGCAGTACTTC
NA | NA | TRBJ1-4 | TRBV6-6 | CASSYSRSGNEKLFF | TGTGCCAGCAGTTACTCGAGGTCGGGTAATGAAAAACTGTTTTTT
NA | NA | TRBJ2-7 | TRBV6-6 | CASSLEGKQYF | TGTGCCAGCAGTCTCGAGGGGAAGCAGTACTTC
TRBD2 | NA | TRBJ2-5 | TRBV7-2 | CASSLSGGAQTQYF | TGTGCCAGCAGCTTAAGCGGGGGGGCGCAGACCCAGTACTTC
TRBD2 | NA | TRBJ2-5 | TRBV6-6 | CASSPLGAGLAGGQETQYF | TGTGCCAGCAGTCCCCTGGGGGCGGGACTAGCGGGGGGACAAGAGACCCAGTACTTC
TRBD1 | NA | TRBJ1-2 | TRBV24-1 | CATSDLPTGGKLANYGYTF | TGTGCCACCAGTGATCTACCTACAGGGGGCAAGTTAGCTAACTATGGCTACACCTTC
NA | NA | TRBJ1-1 | TRBV28 | CASSFRTGSGMNTEAFF | TGTGCCAGCAGTTTTCGTACAGGGAGCGGGATGAACACTGAAGCTTTCTTT
NA | NA | TRBJ1-5 | TRBV6-2/TRBV6-3 | CASSSQGWGQPQHF | TGTGCCAGCAGTTCACAGGGATGGGGTCAGCCCCAGCATTTT
NA | once | TRBJ2-5 | TRBV6-2/TRBV6-3 | CASSYQSGVWDQETQYF | TGTGCCAGCAGTTACCAGTCAGGGGTCTGGGACCAAGAGACCCAGTACTTC
TRBD1 | NA | TRBJ2-3 | TRBV3-1/TRBV3-2 | CASSPRQGQSTDTQYF | TGTGCCAGCAGCCCTCGACAGGGCCAAAGCACAGATACGCAGTATTTT
TRBD1 | NA | TRBJ2-1 | TRBV9 | CASSVGGRGSSAYNEQFF | TGTGCCAGCAGCGTAGGTGGCAGGGGGTCGAGCGCCTACAATGAGCAGTTCTTC
TRBD1 | NA | TRBJ1-6 | TRBV2 | CASRETGYPPLHF | TGTGCCAGCAGAGAGACAGGGTACCCACCCCTCCACTTT
NA | once | TRBJ1-1 | TRBV20-1 | CSASWGAEAFF | TGCAGTGCTAGTTGGGGGGCTGAAGCTTTCTTT
NA | NA | TRBJ1-1 | TRBV5-4 | CASQRNTEAFF | TGTGCCAGCCAGAGGAACACTGAAGCTTTCTTT
TRBD1 | NA | TRBJ1-1 | TRBV11-3 | CASSPNPGQGNTEAFF | TGTGCCAGCAGCCCGAACCCGGGACAGGGGAACACTGAAGCTTTCTTT